Below are 28 T cell receptor beta chains sequenced from a single sample in a study of OX40 agonist ivuxolimab in advanced cancers. Sequencing used immunoSEQ multiplex PCR; TCRdb keeps in-frame clones, though not all of them. Of tens of thousands of clones in the sample, approximately 86% were seen once. Here the sequenced sample was CD4+ or CD8+ T cells sorted from blood, taken in a trial of the OX40 agonist ivuxolimab. The source of these receptors is an adult with an advanced solid tumor such as melanoma, head and neck, liver or kidney cancer.

V gene TRBV27 combines with J gene TRBJ2-1, with 9 bases aligning to TRBD1. The V gene's germline CDR1 is MNHEY and CDR2 SMNVEV (reference sequence). The CDR3 is made up of 14 amino acids. The V gene end was trimmed by 3 bases and the J gene end by 6 bases; junction bases not matched to a gene: 3. The CDR3 sequence is CASSLGQGSNEQFF. The CDR3 bases are TGTGCCAGCAGTTTGGGACAGGGCAGCAATGAGCAGTTCTTC.

CDR3 residues: CASSHTTSSYNEQFF. The CDR3 nucleotides read TGTGCCAGCAGCCACACTACCAGCTCCTACAATGAGCAGTTCTTC. The rearrangement uses TRBV5-5 and TRBJ2-1; D remains ambiguous. V dropped 4 bases and J dropped 0 bases, with 11 bases sitting between them. Looked up from germline, CDR1 is SGHKS and CDR2 is YYEKEE (reference sequence). CDR3 length: 15 amino acids.

The chain couples TRBV2 to TRBJ1-4, with no clear D. Trimming removed 1 base at V and 11 bases at J, with 17 bases between. The germline V gene encodes CDR1 SNHLY and CDR2 FYNNEI. The CDR3 length is 15 residues. The CDR3 region is CASSEDLLDDDKLFF. In nucleotides, the CDR3 is TGTGCCAGCAGTGAAGACCTCCTGGACGACGACAAACTGTTTTTT.

This clone was found once. The rearrangement links TRBV28 to TRBJ1-4; D ambiguous. The CDR3 runs 16 residues. The V gene's germline CDR1 is MDHEN and CDR2 SYDVKM. With 2 bases removed from V and 7 bases from J, the gap between germline ends came to 17 bases. The CDR3 DNA follows: TGTGCCAGCAGTTTACCCGACGGGCGGCTGGGTGAAAAACTGTTTTTT. This codes for CASSLPDGRLGEKLFF.

V usage is TRBV11-2 and J usage is TRBJ2-4; a possible D gene is TRBD1 (5 bases). From germline, CDR1 is SGHAT and CDR2 FQNNGV. CDR3 length: 17 residues. V was clipped by 4 bases and J by 0 bases, with 16 bases between them. The CDR3 reads CASSSSREGLAKNIQYF. The CDR3 coding sequence is TGTGCCAGCAGCTCCTCCAGGGAAGGCCTAGCCAAAAACATTCAGTACTTC.

The chain is built from TRBV19 and TRBJ2-5, with 8 nucleotides matching TRBD1. The germline V gene encodes CDR1 LNHDA and CDR2 SQIVND (reference sequence). J gave up 5 bases and V 3 bases, and 8 bases lay outside the gene matches. CDR3 size: 15 residues. The CDR3 DNA is TGTGCCAGTAGTATGCCAGGACAGGGAAGGGAGACCCAGTACTTC. It translates to CASSMPGQGRETQYF.

The rearrangement uses TRBV7-9 and TRBJ2-5, with TRBD2 identical over 7 bases. The better agreement between TRBJ2-7 and the DNA end casts doubt on the J call. The CDR3 totals 15 residues. CDR1 is SEHNR, CDR2 FQNEAQ, per germline (reference sequence). CDR3 residues: CASSSGGTLGSEQYF. The CDR3 DNA sequence: TGTGCCAGCAGCTCCGGGGGGACCCTGGGTTCCGAGCAGTACTTC.

The gene calls are TRBV7-6 and TRBJ1-3, with a possible D match to TRBD1 (5 bases). CDR1 and CDR2 from the germline V gene are SGHVS and FNYEAQ. The CDR3 contains 19 residues. V lost 5 bases and J lost 0, with 23 bases in between. The CDR3 bases are TGTGCCAGCAGCCTAATAGGAGTCGGGACGGGAAGCTCTGGAAACACCATATATTTT. Amino acids: CASSLIGVGTGSSGNTIYF.

This clone was picked up a small number of times. V usage is TRBV19 and J usage is TRBJ2-7, with D maybe TRBD2 (6 bases). The ends were cut back, 6 bases at V and 2 bases at J, with 17 bases in the middle. The CDR3 consists of 15 residues. Per germline, CDR1 LNHDA and CDR2 SQIVND (reference sequence). This CDR3 reads CASRDPSGVTYEQYF. The CDR3 DNA sequence: TGTGCCAGTAGGGACCCCTCGGGGGTTACCTACGAGCAGTACTTC.

This clone appeared once. This chain connects TRBV7-6 to TRBJ2-5; D is unclear. CDR1 and CDR2 (germline): SGHVS, FNYEAQ. V shed 1 base and J shed 6 bases, with 9 bases lying between them. This CDR3 region has 13 residues. CDR3 sequence (DNA): TGTGCCAGCAGCTTAGGGGGAACGAAGACCCAGTACTTC. This encodes CASSLGGTKTQYF.

V and J are TRBV6-1 and TRBJ2-1; D remains unclear. CDR1 MNHNS and CDR2 SASEGT come from the germline V gene. V dropped 4 bases and J dropped 10 bases, with 14 bases sitting between them. The CDR3 consists of 13 residues. The CDR3 reads CASSALAVSEQFF. The CDR3 bases are TGTGCCAGCAGTGCCCTCGCGGTTTCGGAGCAGTTCTTC.

The chain is built from TRBV6-6 and TRBJ2-5; D might be TRBD1 (5 bases). CDR1 and CDR2 from the germline V gene are MNHNY and SVGAGI (reference sequence). V lost 1 base, J lost 5 bases, and 14 bases lay in between. CDR3 length: 15 amino acids. The DNA for the CDR3 is TGTGCCAGCAGTTACTTCGGCAGGGTCGGGGAGACCCAGTACTTC. This translates into CASSYFGRVGETQYF.

This chain links TRBV9 with TRBJ2-1, with 9 bases matching TRBD2. J lost 7 bases, V lost 0 bases, and 5 bases had no gene match. Looked up from germline, CDR1 is SGDLS and CDR2 is YYNGEE. The CDR3 is made up of 15 amino acids. CDR3 sequence reads: CASSVGAGGGNEQFF. The CDR3 region has the DNA TGTGCCAGCAGCGTAGGAGCGGGAGGTGGAAATGAGCAGTTCTTC.

The chain combines TRBV18 with TRBJ1-3, with unresolved D. Trimming removed 3 bases from V and 1 base from J, with 10 bases in between. The CDR3 totals 15 residues. CDR1 KGHSH and CDR2 LQKENI come from the germline V gene. In DNA, the CDR3 is TGTGCCAGCTCACCGAACGGGGATTCTGGAAACACCATATATTTT. Amino acids: CASSPNGDSGNTIYF.

The rearrangement joins TRBV12-5 to TRBJ2-2; TRBD2 matches 7 bases. With 4 bases clipped from V and 0 bases from J, the junction kept 2 bases outside the gene matches. This CDR3 has 15 residues. The germline V gene has CDR1 LGHNT and CDR2 FRNRAP. The CDR3 coding sequence is TGTGCTAGTGGTTCTAGCGGTTCGAACACCGGGGAGCTGTTTTTT. It specifies CASGSSGSNTGELFF.

This rearrangement joins TRBV7-2 to TRBJ1-6; weak D call: TRBD1 (5 bases). Germline CDR1 reads SGHTA; CDR2 reads FQGNSA. The V gene lost 2 bases and the J gene lost 6 bases, with 17 bases spanning the gap. The CDR3 extends over 17 amino acids. CDR3 protein: CASSLKVPGGRNSPLHF. The CDR3 coding sequence is TGTGCCAGCAGCTTAAAGGTGCCGGGGGGACGTAATTCACCCCTCCACTTT. Together with reference TRBV7-2 and TRBJ1-6, the CDR3 gives the full variable domain: GAGVSQSPSNKVTEKGKDVELRCDPISGHTALYWYRQSLGQGLEFLIYFQGNSAPDKSGLPSDRFSAERTGGSVSTLTIQRTQQEDSAVYLCASSLKVPGGRNSPLHFGNGTRLTVT.

The chain recombines TRBV18 with TRBJ1-1, with D unclear. Germline CDR1 reads KGHSH; CDR2 reads LQKENI. The CDR3 runs to 15 residues. Trimming took off 3 bases at V and 1 base at J, with 12 bases between the two ends. CDR3 nucleotides: TGTGCCAGCTCACCCCTTCGCGCCCAGAACACTGAAGCTTTCTTT. It encodes CASSPLRAQNTEAFF.

This sequence joins TRBV5-4 and TRBJ2-3; 8 bases fit TRBD1. V was clipped by 4 bases and J by 4 bases; unmatched bases: 5. CDR1 SGHNT and CDR2 YYREEE come from the germline V gene (reference sequence). CDR3 length equals 14 residues. The CDR3 coding sequence is TGTGCCAGCAGCCTCAGGACAGGGCCAGATACGCAGTATTTT. Its translation is CASSLRTGPDTQYF.

The chain combines TRBV28 with TRBJ2-4, with a tentative D call TRBD1 (6 bases). Germline V gene data show CDR1 as MDHEN and CDR2 as SYDVKM. The length of the CDR3 is 14 residues. The V end lost 6 bases, the J end lost 5 bases, and 14 bases lay between the germline ends. The CDR3 region has the DNA TGTGCCAGCAGACAACAGGGTCGCCAAAACATTCAGTACTTC. Protein product: CASRQQGRQNIQYF.

This clone appeared a single time. A read error may account for a junction end that differs from germline. At the DNA level, this CDR3 is encoded by other sequences in the same sample as well. The V and J genes are TRBV7-3 and TRBJ1-1; D is undetermined. This CDR3 contains 15 residues. Germline V gene sequence: CDR1 SGHTA, CDR2 FQGTGA. CDR3 amino acids: CASSLTPVPNTEAFF. The CDR3 DNA follows: TGCGCCAGCAGCTTAACCCCGGTTCCGAACACTGAAGCTTTCTTT.

The genes are TRBV28 and TRBJ2-1; the D gene is possibly TRBD2 (6 bases). V was pared by 5 bases and J by 9 bases, with 29 bases between. The CDR3 covers 18 residues. CDR1 is MDHEN, CDR2 SYDVKM, per germline. The CDR3 loop reads CASSPWRRLRDPGGEQFF. In DNA form, the CDR3 reads TGTGCCAGCAGTCCTTGGCGGCGGTTGCGGGACCCTGGGGGTGAGCAGTTCTTC.

This chain connects TRBV2 to TRBJ2-5, with 10 nucleotides matching TRBD2. V lost 10 bases and J lost 5; bases outside the gene matches: 16. The CDR3 extends over 16 amino acids. The V gene's germline CDR1 is SNHLY and CDR2 FYNNEI. The CDR3 spells CATEQGALAGRETQYF. The CDR3 region has the DNA TGTGCCACCGAACAAGGGGCACTAGCGGGAAGGGAGACCCAGTACTTC.

This sequence joins TRBV19 and TRBJ2-1; D perhaps matches TRBD2 (6 bases). With 5 bases removed from V and 3 bases from J, the gap between germline ends came to 11 bases. This CDR3 is built from 14 residues. The germline V gene encodes CDR1 LNHDA and CDR2 SQIVND (reference sequence). The CDR3 reads CASSVPGLYNEQFF. In nucleotides, the CDR3 is TGTGCCAGTAGTGTTCCGGGACTCTACAATGAGCAGTTCTTC.

The V gene is TRBV14, the J gene TRBJ2-7; TRBD2 might be the D (6 bases). CDR1 is SGHDN, CDR2 FVKESK, per germline. CDR3 size: 15 residues. V gave up 5 bases and J gave up 2 bases, with 16 bases separating them. The chain's CDR3 is CASSLGGTDPYEQYF. The CDR3 DNA is TGTGCCAGCAGCTTAGGCGGGACGGACCCCTACGAGCAGTACTTC.

The chain recombines TRBV28 with TRBJ2-1; D not certain. Germline assignment: CDR1 MDHEN and CDR2 SYDVKM. Trimming left V 3 bases short and J 7 bases short, with 4 bases between. The CDR3 is 11 amino acids. The CDR3 sequence: CASSLWNEQFF. In DNA, the CDR3 is TGTGCCAGCAGTTTGTGGAATGAGCAGTTCTTC.

V and J are TRBV5-1 and TRBJ2-7; D is unresolved. CDR3 size: 14 residues. Trimming pared 3 bases from V and 0 bases from J, leaving 10 bases between. Germline V lookup: CDR1 SGHRS, CDR2 YFSETQ. Here the CDR3 DNA reads TGCGCCAGCAGCTACGACGGATACTCCTACGAGCAGTACTTC. The encoded protein is CASSYDGYSYEQYF.

The J gene is TRBJ1-2, the V gene TRBV7-6, with D unclear. V lost 1 base and J 11 bases, leaving 8 bases between the germline ends. Per the germline V gene, CDR1 is SGHVS and CDR2 is FNYEAQ. CDR3 length: 11 amino acids. The CDR3 here is CASSLGETYTF. The CDR3 bases are TGTGCCAGCAGCTTAGGTGAAACATACACCTTC.

This clone was found once. This chain joins TRBV4-1 and TRBJ2-1; possibly TRBD2 for D (6 bases). Per germline, CDR1 MGHRA and CDR2 YSYEKL. Trimming removed 2 bases at V and 9 bases at J, with 11 bases between. This CDR3 region has 13 residues. DNA of the CDR3: TGCGCCAGCAGCCAATCTAGCGTGGGTGAGCAGTTCTTC. Translated, it gives CASSQSSVGEQFF.